These T cell receptor beta chains were read from a single sample in a study of T cell changes during pregnancy in multiple sclerosis. Profiled with immunoSEQ multiplex PCR; TCRdb holds only in-frame clones, not every one. The top ten clones hold about 1% of a sample with around 80,000 clones, about 94% of them seen once. The specimen comprised peripheral blood, sampled in the second trimester of pregnancy. The source of these receptors is a female donor in good health, enrolled as a control in a pregnancy study. Each CDR3 is given with its conserved first and last residue. The D gene is left open where the match is weak. Some rows have no size entry. The others give once, few or many, or a class for an expanded clone.

j_call v_call clone_size d_call cdr3_nt cdr3_aa
TRBJ2-3 TRBV27 . . TGTGCCAGCAGTTTTAATCCGGGTACTAGCACAGATACGCAGTATTTT CASSFNPGTSTDTQYF
TRBJ2-2 TRBV28 . . TGTGCCAGCAGTGCCCCTAGCGTCGGACTCGGGGAGCTGTTTTTT CASSAPSVGLGELFF
TRBJ2-1 TRBV11-2 . . TGTGCCAGCAGCCGAACTCATGGAGGGGACAATGAGCAGTTCTTC CASSRTHGGDNEQFF
TRBJ2-3 TRBV6-1 . TRBD2 TGTGCCAGCGTGGGGAGCGCGGGAGACTCCGATACGCAGTATTTT CASVGSAGDSDTQYF
TRBJ1-1 TRBV5-4 . TRBD1 TGTGCCAGCAGCTTGGGACAGGGTGGTGAAGCTTTCTTT CASSLGQGGEAFF
TRBJ1-2 TRBV6-1 . . TGTGCCAGCAGTGAAATGCCGTCGCTAACCGGGACAAGAATGGGCTACACCTTC CASSEMPSLTGTRMGYTF
TRBJ1-5 TRBV5-6 . TRBD1 TGTGCCAGCAGCCTGGGACAGATTCTTAATCAGCCCCAGCATTTT CASSLGQILNQPQHF
TRBJ2-2 TRBV6-6 . . TGTGCCAGCAGCAATAGGGACGGCGGGGCCGGGGAGCTGTTTTTT CASSNRDGGAGELFF
TRBJ2-5 TRBV11-2 once TRBD1 TGTGCCAGCAGCTTAGGGGACAGGGGACAAGAGACCCAGTACTTC CASSLGDRGQETQYF
TRBJ2-7 TRBV5-1 . . TGCGCCAGCAGCGAGAGCTCCTACGAGCAGTACTTC CASSESSYEQYF
TRBJ2-3 TRBV9 . TRBD2 TGTGCCAGCAGCCAGGGACTAGCGGTGGGGGATACGCAGTATTTT CASSQGLAVGDTQYF
TRBJ2-7 TRBV6-5 once TRBD1 TGTGCCAGCAGCCACGGGGACAGTTTCTACGAGCAGTACTTC CASSHGDSFYEQYF
TRBJ2-6 TRBV5-1 . . TGCGCCAGCAGCTTGTCGCAGTCTGGGGCCAACGTCCTGACTTTC CASSLSQSGANVLTF
TRBJ1-2 TRBV10-3 . TRBD1 TGTGCCATCAGATCGACAGGGGTAACTGACTATGGCTACACCTTC CAIRSTGVTDYGYTF
TRBJ2-7 TRBV29-1 . . TGCAGCGTTGAAACGACAGGAACTTCCTACGAGCAGTACTTC CSVETTGTSYEQYF
TRBJ1-2 TRBV6-5 . . TGTGCCAGCAGTTTCAGGGGTACCTATGGCTACACCTTC CASSFRGTYGYTF
TRBJ1-1 TRBV18 . . TGTGCCAGCTCACCGACAGTCATGAACACTGAAGCTTTCTTT CASSPTVMNTEAFF
TRBJ2-5 TRBV9 . TRBD1 TGTGCCAGCAGCCCGTGGACAGGGGAGGACCAAGAGACCCAGTACTTC CASSPWTGEDQETQYF
TRBJ2-5 TRBV2 . . TGTGCCAGCAGTGGTCGGGGTCAAGAGACCCAGTACTTC CASSGRGQETQYF
TRBJ1-5 TRBV5-1 . TRBD1 TGCGCCAGCAGCCCAGGGACAGACAATCAGCCCCAGCATTTT CASSPGTDNQPQHF
TRBJ2-7 TRBV7-9 . . TGTGCCAGCAGCTTAGCTCGGCAGGGCGAAGAGCAGTACTTC CASSLARQGEEQYF
TRBJ1-5 TRBV19 . . TGTGCCAGTAGTCCCTTGTACAGTAAAGGCCCACAGCCCCAGCATTTT CASSPLYSKGPQPQHF
TRBJ1-2 TRBV5-1 once . TGCGCCAGCAGCACTCAGGGTCTAGATGGCTACACCTTC CASSTQGLDGYTF
TRBJ1-5 TRBV6-1 once . TGTGCCAGCAGTGAAGCTTCCCCGGATCAGCCCCAGCATTTT CASSEASPDQPQHF
TRBJ2-7 TRBV28 . . TGTGCCAGCATCCCAACTCTCAGGGGAGTGGATTCCTACGAGCAGTACTTC CASIPTLRGVDSYEQYF
TRBJ2-1 TRBV5-8 few TRBD2 TGTGCCAGCAGCCCGGGGGCAGCGGGGGGGACCTACAATGAGCAGTTCTTC CASSPGAAGGTYNEQFF
TRBJ1-4 TRBV28 . . TGTGCCAGCAGTTCTTTGGACTGGAATGAAAAACTGTTTTTT CASSSLDWNEKLFF
TRBJ2-3 TRBV19 . TRBD1 TGTGCCAGTAGTATGGGGGACAGCTATACAGATACGCAGTATTTT CASSMGDSYTDTQYF
TRBJ1-5 TRBV4-1 once TRBD1 TGCGCCAGCAGCCTACAGGGGTTATGGATTCCCAATCAGCCCCAGCATTTT CASSLQGLWIPNQPQHF
TRBJ1-3 TRBV5-1 . TRBD1 TGCGCCAGCAGCTCGGAAGGACAGGGGGTTAGGAACACCATATATTTT CASSSEGQGVRNTIYF
TRBJ1-5 TRBV7-2 once . TGTGCCAGCAGCCCTTGGGGACTCTATAGCAATCAGCCCCAGCATTTT CASSPWGLYSNQPQHF
TRBJ2-5 TRBV5-1 . TRBD2 TGCGCCAGCAGAGCGGGAGGGACGGAGGAGACCCAGTACTTC CASRAGGTEETQYF
TRBJ2-7 TRBV28 . TRBD2 TGTGCCAGCAGTTTTCCCCTGCGGGGGGACTTAGTTTTTACCTACGAGCAGTACTTC CASSFPLRGDLVFTYEQYF
TRBJ2-5 TRBV19 . . TGTGCCAGTAGTAAGGACGGGGAAGAGACCCAGTACTTC CASSKDGEETQYF
TRBJ1-1 TRBV5-1 . . TGCGCCAGCAGCTGGCGGGGGAACACTGAAGCTTTCTTT CASSWRGNTEAFF
TRBJ2-6 TRBV4-1 . . TGCGCCAGCAGCCAAGTTGACTTAGTGGGAGTTGGGGCCAACGTCCTGACTTTC CASSQVDLVGVGANVLTF
TRBJ1-2 TRBV27 . . TGTGCCAGCAGTCTCCTCACCCGCCTAAGCTATGGCTACACCTTC CASSLLTRLSYGYTF
TRBJ1-6 TRBV7-9 . . TGTGCCAGCAGCATACAGAATTCACCCCTCCACTTT CASSIQNSPLHF